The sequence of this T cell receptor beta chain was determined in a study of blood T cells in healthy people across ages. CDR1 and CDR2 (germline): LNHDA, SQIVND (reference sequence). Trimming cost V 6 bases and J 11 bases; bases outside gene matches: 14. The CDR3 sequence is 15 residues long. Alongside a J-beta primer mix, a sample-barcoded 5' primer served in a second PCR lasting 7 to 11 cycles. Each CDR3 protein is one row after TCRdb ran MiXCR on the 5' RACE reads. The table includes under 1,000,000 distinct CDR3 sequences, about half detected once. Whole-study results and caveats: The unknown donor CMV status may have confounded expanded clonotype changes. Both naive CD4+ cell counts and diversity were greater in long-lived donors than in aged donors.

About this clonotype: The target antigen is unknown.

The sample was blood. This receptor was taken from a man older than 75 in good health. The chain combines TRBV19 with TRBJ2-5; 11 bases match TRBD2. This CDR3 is CASSRTSGSFYEQYF. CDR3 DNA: TGTGCCAGTAGCCGAACTAGCGGGAGCTTCTATGAGCAGTACTTC.